The 24 T cell receptor beta chains presented below share a single source sample, sequenced in a study of blood T cells in healthy people across ages. Primers used in a second PCR of about 6 to 11 cycles were a sample-barcoded 5' primer and a J-beta primer mix. TCRdb recomputed calls from the 5' RACE reads with MiXCR, one row per CDR3 protein. The table shows more than 900,000 distinct CDR3 sequences, with roughly 28% occurring only once. This sample also belongs to another study, concerning T cells of mothers and their children.

The material sequenced was blood. All receptors come from a woman in her thirties or forties in good health.

This clonotype was seen at least ten times. This chain uses TRBV4-1 with TRBJ1-2; D unresolved. This CDR3 contains 15 residues. Trimming cost V 1 base and J 1 base, with 10 bases left between them. CDR1 MGHRA and CDR2 YSYEKL come from the germline V gene. The DNA for the CDR3 is TGCGCCAGCAGCCAAGGGACCGACCTTAACTATGGCTACACCTTC. Its protein product is CASSQGTDLNYGYTF.

This chain uses TRBV28 with TRBJ2-7, with TRBD2 matching over 11 bases. Germline V gene lookup returns CDR1 MDHEN and CDR2 SYDVKM. V was clipped by 5 bases and J by 3 bases; unmatched bases: 6. The CDR3 covers 15 residues. CDR3 in amino acids: CASSKPGTSGYEQYF. In DNA, the CDR3 is TGTGCCAGCAGTAAACCCGGGACTAGCGGCTACGAGCAGTACTTC.

The chain carries TRBV20-1 and TRBJ1-1; D gene ambiguous. The CDR3 covers 15 residues. Germline CDR1 is DFQATT and CDR2 is SNEGSKA (reference sequence). V was trimmed by 3 bases and J by 1 base, leaving 15 bases between them. CDR3 sequence (DNA): TGCAGTGCTAGTTGGTCAGTACGAGGGAACACTGAAGCTTTCTTT. Protein product: CSASWSVRGNTEAFF.

The table lists this clonotype with a few counts. V usage is TRBV7-2 and J usage is TRBJ1-2, with D unclear. Germline V gene data show CDR1 as SGHTA and CDR2 as FQGNSA. The V gene lost 5 bases and the J gene lost 7 bases, with 17 bases spanning the gap. The CDR3 sequence is 14 residues long. The CDR3 is CASSPRRGLGGYTF. For the CDR3, the DNA is TGTGCCAGCAGCCCGAGGCGGGGATTGGGTGGCTACACCTTC. Full variable domain (remainder filled in from reference TRBV7-2 and TRBJ1-2): GAGVSQSPSNKVTEKGKDVELRCDPISGHTALYWYRQSLGQGLEFLIYFQGNSAPDKSGLPSDRFSAERTGGSVSTLTIQRTQQEDSAVYLCASSPRRGLGGYTFGSGTRLTVV.

As for this clonotype: The junction departs from germline at one end; a sequencing error may be responsible. The rearrangement joins TRBV12-3 or TRBV12-4 to TRBJ1-5; possible D gene TRBD1, 5 bases. The CDR3 spans 14 residues. The CDR3 here is CASSLGDSNQSQHF. As DNA, the CDR3 is TGTGCCAGCAGTTTGGGGGATAGCAATCAGTCCCAGCATTTT.

J is TRBJ1-2 and V is TRBV7-2; possible D gene TRBD1, 5 bases. The V end lost 2 bases, the J end lost 3 bases, and 13 bases lay between the germline ends. Germline CDR1 reads SGHTA; CDR2 reads FQGNSA. The CDR3 covers 15 residues. CDR3 nucleotide sequence: TGTGCCAGCAGCTTACAGGCCCAAGGGGACTATGGCTACACCTTC. Its protein product is CASSLQAQGDYGYTF.

This clonotype was observed many times. This sequence joins TRBV15 and TRBJ2-3; the D gene is possibly TRBD2 (5 bases). The CDR3 runs to 12 residues. V was pared by 8 bases and J by 2 bases, with 8 bases between. Germline V gives CDR1 LNHNV, CDR2 YYDKDF (reference sequence). CDR3 in amino acids: CATGGSTDTQYF. The CDR3, as DNA: TGTGCCACCGGAGGTTCCACAGATACGCAGTATTTT.

This clonotype occurred a few times. A much larger clone lies one base from this, so it may be a read error. This chain uses TRBV27 with TRBJ2-1; D perhaps matches TRBD1 (6 bases). V dropped 5 bases and J dropped 10 bases, with 24 bases sitting between them. This CDR3 is 16 amino acids long. The germline CDR1 and CDR2 sequences are MNHEY and SMNVEV (reference sequence). DNA for the CDR3: TGTGCCAGCAGTCTCCTACTAGGACAGACTTACTACGAGCAGTTCTTC. As protein: CASSLLLGQTYYEQFF.

In its sample, this clonotype was seen a few times. This sequence joins TRBV11-1 and TRBJ2-5; TRBD2 matches 8 bases. The length of the CDR3 is 14 residues. The J segment lost 5 bases and the V segment lost 2 bases, leaving 4 bases of the junction unmatched. Germline CDR1 reads SGHAT; CDR2 reads FQDESV (reference sequence). CDR3 sequence: CASSLTTSVETQYF. The CDR3 nucleotides are TGTGCCAGCAGCTTAACGACTAGCGTGGAGACCCAGTACTTC.

This clonotype occurred a few times. This sequence joins TRBV5-1 and TRBJ2-7; TRBD2 might be the D (5 bases). Trimming took off 1 base at V and 4 bases at J, with 15 bases between the two ends. CDR1 is SGHRS, CDR2 YFSETQ, per germline. This CDR3 has 15 amino acids. CDR3 nucleotide sequence: TGCGCCAGCAGCTTGTCGGGGAAAGAATTATACGAGCAGTACTTC. Residues: CASSLSGKELYEQYF.

V gene TRBV4-1 combines with J gene TRBJ1-4; 7 bases match TRBD1. J lost 5 bases, V lost 4 bases, and 4 bases had no gene match. The CDR3 length is 14 residues. Looked up from germline, CDR1 is MGHRA and CDR2 is YSYEKL. The CDR3 DNA is TGCGCCAGCAGCCTGGGACAGTTAAATGAAAAACTGTTTTTT. Translation gives CASSLGQLNEKLFF.

This clonotype was seen just once. This may arise from a read error, as a much more abundant clone is one base away. The chain carries TRBV29-1 and TRBJ2-3, with a tentative D call TRBD2 (5 bases). The J call may be faulty, since TRBJ2-7 better matches the DNA end. The length of the CDR3 is 15 residues. The V gene's germline CDR1 is SQVTM and CDR2 ANQGSEA. The CDR3, as DNA: TGCAGCGTTGAAGAAAGAGACCGGGGAAGGGCGGAGCAGTACGTC. This sequence encodes CSVEERDRGRAEQYV.

Comment on this clonotype: The germline gene is not matched at one end of the junction; a read error may be the cause. This chain uses TRBV19 with TRBJ2-7; perhaps TRBD2 as D (6 bases). The CDR3 is 12 amino acids. Germline values: CDR1 LNHDA, CDR2 SQIVND (reference sequence). The CDR3: CASSPDYYGQYF. The CDR3 DNA follows: TGTGCCAGTAGTCCGGACTACTACGGGCAGTACTTC.

This clonotype has only a few counts. A much larger clone lies one base from this, so it may be a read error. J is TRBJ2-1 and V is TRBV12-3 or TRBV12-4; the D gene is possibly TRBD2 (6 bases). The J call could be wrong; TRBJ2-7 is a better fit for the DNA end. The CDR3 consists of 15 residues. The DNA of the CDR3 is TGTGCCAGCAGTTCCACTGTAGGAGGGTACAATGAGCAGTACTTC. Protein: CASSSTVGGYNEQYF.

The chain is built from TRBV12-3 or TRBV12-4 and TRBJ1-1; TRBD1 aligns across 7 bases. There are 14 residues in the CDR3. With V trimmed by 7 bases and J by 0 bases, 5 bases remained unmatched. CDR3 sequence (DNA): TGTGCCAGCAAGGGACAGACCATGAACACTGAAGCTTTCTTT. Protein sequence: CASKGQTMNTEAFF.

The CDR3 protein is CAISVGHNYGYTF. The CDR3 DNA is TGTGCCATCAGTGTGGGACATAACTATGGCTACACCTTC. The rearrangement uses TRBV10-3 and TRBJ1-2; the D gene is possibly TRBD1 (6 bases). V was shortened by 4 bases and J by 1 base, with 7 bases between the two germline ends. Germline lookup yields CDR1 ENHRY and CDR2 SYGVKD. The CDR3 runs 13 residues.

This clonotype was seen at least ten times. The V gene is TRBV25-1, the J gene TRBJ2-7; TRBD1 or TRBD2 may be the D gene (6 bases each). Trimming took 0 bases from V and 0 from J, leaving 15 bases between them. Germline-derived CDR1 and CDR2 are MGHDK and SYGVNS. The CDR3 consists of 17 residues. CDR3 bases: TGTGCCAGCAGTGAATATTCGAACGGGGGCGACTCCTACGAGCAGTACTTC. It is translated as CASSEYSNGGDSYEQYF.

This clonotype was detected many times. The chain recombines TRBV5-1 with TRBJ2-7; 9 nucleotides align to TRBD1. The junction had 8 bases not matched to a gene; V was cut back by 4 bases and J by 6 bases. The germline CDR1 and CDR2 sequences are SGHRS and YFSETQ. The CDR3 runs 14 residues. CDR3 sequence reads: CASSTGQGISEQYF. The CDR3, as DNA: TGCGCCAGCAGCACCGGACAGGGGATTTCCGAGCAGTACTTC. The full variable domain, its missing parts supplied by reference TRBV5-1 and TRBJ2-7, is KAGVTQTPRYLIKTRGQQVTLSCSPISGHRSVSWYQQTPGQGLQFLFEYFSETQRNKGNFPGRFSGRQFSNSRSEMNVSTLELGDSALYLCASSTGQGISEQYFGPGTRLTVT.

In its sample, this clonotype was seen once. This rearrangement joins TRBV7-6 to TRBJ1-1; D not resolved. Germline lookup yields CDR1 SGHVS and CDR2 FNYEAQ. Trimming took off 5 bases at V and 1 base at J, with 17 bases between the two ends. The CDR3 spans 16 residues. CDR3 DNA sequence: TGTGCCAGCAGCCGACTGGTTGTGTCCTGGAACACTGAAGCTTTCTTT. Protein sequence: CASSRLVVSWNTEAFF.

The CDR3 region is CAISEGAGGIYGYTF. The CDR3 DNA sequence: TGTGCCATCAGTGAGGGGGCAGGGGGCATCTATGGCTACACCTTC. V and J are TRBV10-3 and TRBJ1-2; 8 bases match TRBD1. The CDR3 has 15 amino acids. Germline CDR1 and CDR2: ENHRY and SYGVKD. The V gene end was trimmed by 2 bases and the J gene end by 4 bases; junction bases not matched to a gene: 6.

The chain couples TRBV20-1 to TRBJ1-1, with D possibly TRBD1 on 6 matching bases. The germline CDR1 and CDR2 sequences are DFQATT and SNEGSKA (reference sequence). The CDR3 spans 12 residues. V lost 0 bases to trimming and J lost 11 bases, with 13 bases between them. DNA for the CDR3: TGCAGTGCTAGAGATACGGGGGCCGGCGCTTTCTTT. As protein: CSARDTGAGAFF.

Ten or more counts support this clonotype. The rearrangement links TRBV24-1 to TRBJ2-7; 7 bases line up with TRBD1. The CDR3 is 13 amino acids. Germline-derived CDR1 and CDR2 are KGHDR and SFDVKD. V dropped 6 bases and J dropped 6; count of bases not matched to a gene: 7. The CDR3 DNA sequence: TGTGCCACCAGTTGGGACAGTTCGTCCGAGCAGTACTTC. Amino acids: CATSWDSSSEQYF.

The rearrangement links TRBV18 to TRBJ2-2; 12 nucleotides line up with TRBD2. Trimming cost V 6 bases and J 0 bases; bases outside gene matches: 2. This CDR3 is 16 amino acids long. The germline V gene has CDR1 KGHSH and CDR2 LQKENI. The CDR3, as DNA: TGTGCCAGCTCGCTAGCGGGGGGGACGAACACCGGGGAGCTGTTTTTT. Translating it yields CASSLAGGTNTGELFF.

There are many counts of this clonotype. The chain joins TRBV5-6 to TRBJ1-2; no clear D. V was clipped by 1 base and J by 0 bases, with 4 bases between them. The CDR3 is 13 amino acids. CDR1 and CDR2 (germline): SGHDT, YYEEEE. CDR3 DNA sequence: TGTGCCAGCAGCTTGCCTACTAACTATGGCTACACCTTC. This sequence encodes CASSLPTNYGYTF.